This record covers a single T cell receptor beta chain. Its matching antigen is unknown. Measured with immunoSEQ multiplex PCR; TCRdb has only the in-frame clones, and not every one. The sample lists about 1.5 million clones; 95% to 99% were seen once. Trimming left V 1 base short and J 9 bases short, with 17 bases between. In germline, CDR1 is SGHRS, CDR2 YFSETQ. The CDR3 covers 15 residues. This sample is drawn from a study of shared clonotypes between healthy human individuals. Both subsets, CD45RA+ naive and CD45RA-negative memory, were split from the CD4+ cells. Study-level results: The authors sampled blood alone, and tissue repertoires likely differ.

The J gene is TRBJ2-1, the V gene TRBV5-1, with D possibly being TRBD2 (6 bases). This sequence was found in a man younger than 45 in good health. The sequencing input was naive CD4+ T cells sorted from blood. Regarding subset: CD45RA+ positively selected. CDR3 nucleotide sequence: TGCGCCAGCAGCTTGTTATGGCGGGACTTCTCTGAGCAGTTCTTC. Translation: CASSLLWRDFSEQFF.